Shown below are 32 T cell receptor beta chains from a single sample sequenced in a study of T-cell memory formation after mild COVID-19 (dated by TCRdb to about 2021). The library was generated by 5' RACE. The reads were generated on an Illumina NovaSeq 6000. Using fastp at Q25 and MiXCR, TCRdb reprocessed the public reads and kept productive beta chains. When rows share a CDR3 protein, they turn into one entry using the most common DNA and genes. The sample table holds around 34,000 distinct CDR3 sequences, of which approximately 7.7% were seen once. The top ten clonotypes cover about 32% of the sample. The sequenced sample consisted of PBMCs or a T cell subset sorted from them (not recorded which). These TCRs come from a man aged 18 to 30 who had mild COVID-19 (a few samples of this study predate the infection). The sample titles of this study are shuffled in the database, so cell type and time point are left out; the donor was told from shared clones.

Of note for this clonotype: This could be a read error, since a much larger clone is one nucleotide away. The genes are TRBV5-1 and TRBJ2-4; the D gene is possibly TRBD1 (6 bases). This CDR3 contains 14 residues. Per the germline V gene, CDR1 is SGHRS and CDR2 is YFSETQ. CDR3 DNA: TGCGCCAGCAGCTTGGCCCCAGGGGCCAACAATCAGTACTTC. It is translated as CASSLAPGANNQYF.

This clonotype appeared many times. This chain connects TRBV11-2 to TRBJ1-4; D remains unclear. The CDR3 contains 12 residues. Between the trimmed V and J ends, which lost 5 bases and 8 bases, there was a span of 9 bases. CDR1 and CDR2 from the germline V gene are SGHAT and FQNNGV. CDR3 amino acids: CASSVGEEKLFF. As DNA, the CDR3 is TGTGCCAGCAGCGTAGGTGAGGAAAAACTGTTTTTT. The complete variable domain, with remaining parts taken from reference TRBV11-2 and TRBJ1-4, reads EAGVAQSPRYKIIEKRQSVAFWCNPISGHATLYWYQQILGQGPKLLIQFQNNGVVDDSQLPKDRFSAERLKGVDSTLKIQPAKLEDSAVYLCASSVGEEKLFFGSGTQLSVL.

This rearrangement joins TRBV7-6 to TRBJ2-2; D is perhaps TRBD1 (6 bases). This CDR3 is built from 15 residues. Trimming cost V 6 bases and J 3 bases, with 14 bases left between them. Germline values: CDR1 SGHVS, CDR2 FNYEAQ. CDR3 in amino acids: CASRMGHQDTGELFF. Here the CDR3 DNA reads TGTGCCAGCAGAATGGGACACCAGGACACCGGGGAGCTGTTTTTT.

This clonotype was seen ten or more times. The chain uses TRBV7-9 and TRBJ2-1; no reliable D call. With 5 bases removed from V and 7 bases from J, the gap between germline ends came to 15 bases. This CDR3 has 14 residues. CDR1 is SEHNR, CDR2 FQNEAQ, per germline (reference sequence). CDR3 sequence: CASSQHRLGNEQFF. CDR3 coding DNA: TGTGCCAGCAGCCAGCACCGCCTGGGTAATGAGCAGTTCTTC.

CDR3 sequence reads: CSARDVRLAGDEQFF. CDR3 sequence (DNA): TGCAGTGCTAGAGATGTTAGACTAGCGGGGGATGAGCAGTTCTTC. The J gene is TRBJ2-1, the V gene TRBV20-1; 12 positions match TRBD2. Germline assignment: CDR1 DFQATT and CDR2 SNEGSKA (reference sequence). This CDR3 comprises 15 residues. After removal of 0 bases from V and 8 bases from J, the junction contained 5 bases not matched to a gene.

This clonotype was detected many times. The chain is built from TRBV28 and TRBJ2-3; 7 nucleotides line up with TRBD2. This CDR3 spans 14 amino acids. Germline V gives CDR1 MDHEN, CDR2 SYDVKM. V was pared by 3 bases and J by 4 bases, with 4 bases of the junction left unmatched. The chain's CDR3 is CASSLWDYPDTQYF. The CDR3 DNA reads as TGTGCCAGCAGTTTGTGGGACTACCCAGATACGCAGTATTTT.

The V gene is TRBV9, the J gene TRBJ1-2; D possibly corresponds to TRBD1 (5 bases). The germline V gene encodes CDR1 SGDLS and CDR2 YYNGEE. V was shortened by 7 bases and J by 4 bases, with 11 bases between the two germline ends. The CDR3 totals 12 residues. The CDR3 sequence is CASEGTSYGYTF. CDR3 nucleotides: TGTGCCAGCGAAGGGACTTCCTATGGCTACACCTTC.

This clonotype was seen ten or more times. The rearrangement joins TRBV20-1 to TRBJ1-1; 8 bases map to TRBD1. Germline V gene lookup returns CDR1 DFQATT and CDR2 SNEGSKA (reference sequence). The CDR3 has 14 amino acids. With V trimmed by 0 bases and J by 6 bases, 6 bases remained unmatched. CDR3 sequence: CSARERGTGAEAFF. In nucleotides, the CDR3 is TGCAGTGCTAGAGAAAGGGGGACAGGAGCTGAAGCTTTCTTT.

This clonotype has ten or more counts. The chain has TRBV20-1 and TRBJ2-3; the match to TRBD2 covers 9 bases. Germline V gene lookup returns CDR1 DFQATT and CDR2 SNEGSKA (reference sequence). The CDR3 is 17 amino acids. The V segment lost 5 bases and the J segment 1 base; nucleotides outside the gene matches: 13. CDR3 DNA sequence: TGCAGTGCTGGAAGGGGAGATAGCGGGGGAGGCACAGATACGCAGTATTTT. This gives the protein CSAGRGDSGGGTDTQYF.

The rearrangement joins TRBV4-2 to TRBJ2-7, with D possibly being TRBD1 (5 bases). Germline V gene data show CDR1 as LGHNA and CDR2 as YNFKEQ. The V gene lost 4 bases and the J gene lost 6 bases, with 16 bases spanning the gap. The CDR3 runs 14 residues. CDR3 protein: CASSRRSSGPEQYF. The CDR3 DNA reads TGTGCCAGCAGCCGAAGATCCTCAGGGCCCGAGCAGTACTTC.

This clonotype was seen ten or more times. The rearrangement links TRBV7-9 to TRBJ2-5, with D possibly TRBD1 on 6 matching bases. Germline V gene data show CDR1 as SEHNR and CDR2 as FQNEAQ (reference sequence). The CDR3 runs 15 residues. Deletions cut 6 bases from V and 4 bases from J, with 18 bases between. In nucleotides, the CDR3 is TGTGCCAGCAGTCGAAGCAGGGGATTCAGAGAGACCCAGTACTTC. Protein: CASSRSRGFRETQYF.

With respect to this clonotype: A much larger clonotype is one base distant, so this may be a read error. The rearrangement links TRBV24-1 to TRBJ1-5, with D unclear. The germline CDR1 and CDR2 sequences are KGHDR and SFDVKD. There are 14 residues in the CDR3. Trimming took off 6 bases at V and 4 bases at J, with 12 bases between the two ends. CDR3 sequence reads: CATSYRLGNQPQHF. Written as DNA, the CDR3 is TGTGCCACCAGTTATCGCCTGGGTAATCAGCCCCAGCATTTT.

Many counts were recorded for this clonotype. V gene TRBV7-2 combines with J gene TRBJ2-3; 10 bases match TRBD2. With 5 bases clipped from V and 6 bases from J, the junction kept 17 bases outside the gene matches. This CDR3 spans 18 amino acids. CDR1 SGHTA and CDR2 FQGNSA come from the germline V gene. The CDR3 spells CASSPPQRAGGRSDTQYF. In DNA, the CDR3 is TGTGCCAGCAGCCCCCCCCAACGAGCGGGGGGGCGTTCGGATACGCAGTATTTT.

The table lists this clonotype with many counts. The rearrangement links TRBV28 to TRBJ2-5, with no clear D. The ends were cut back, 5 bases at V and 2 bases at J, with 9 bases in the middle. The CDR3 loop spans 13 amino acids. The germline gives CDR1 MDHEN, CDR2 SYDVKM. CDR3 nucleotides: TGTGCCAGCAGTCCGACGAATCAAGAGACCCAGTACTTC. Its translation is CASSPTNQETQYF.

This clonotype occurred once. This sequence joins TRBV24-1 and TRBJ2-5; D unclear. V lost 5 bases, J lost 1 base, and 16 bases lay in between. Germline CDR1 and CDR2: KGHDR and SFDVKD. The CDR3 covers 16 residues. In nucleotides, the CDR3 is TGTGCCACCAGTGGTTTACTGACACCAGGCCAAGAGACCCAGTACTTC. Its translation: CATSGLLTPGQETQYF.

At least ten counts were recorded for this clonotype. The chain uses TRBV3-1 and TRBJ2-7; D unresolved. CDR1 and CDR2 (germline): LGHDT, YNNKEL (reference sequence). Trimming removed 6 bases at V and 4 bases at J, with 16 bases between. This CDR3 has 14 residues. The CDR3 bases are TGTGCCAGCAGTCCAAGAACTACCTCGTACGAGCAGTACTTC. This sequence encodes CASSPRTTSYEQYF.

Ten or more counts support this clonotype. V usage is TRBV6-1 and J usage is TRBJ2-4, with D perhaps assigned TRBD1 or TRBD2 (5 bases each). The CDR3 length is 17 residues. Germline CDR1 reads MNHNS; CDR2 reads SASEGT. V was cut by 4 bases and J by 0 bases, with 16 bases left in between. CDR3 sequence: CASSGAVRGLAKNIQYF. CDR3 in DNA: TGTGCCAGCAGTGGCGCTGTCCGGGGCCTAGCCAAAAACATTCAGTACTTC.

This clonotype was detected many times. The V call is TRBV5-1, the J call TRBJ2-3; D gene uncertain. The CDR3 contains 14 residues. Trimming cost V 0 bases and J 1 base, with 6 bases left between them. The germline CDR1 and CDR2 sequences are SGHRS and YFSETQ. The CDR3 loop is CASSLDPGTDTQYF. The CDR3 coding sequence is TGCGCCAGCAGCTTGGACCCCGGCACAGATACGCAGTATTTT.

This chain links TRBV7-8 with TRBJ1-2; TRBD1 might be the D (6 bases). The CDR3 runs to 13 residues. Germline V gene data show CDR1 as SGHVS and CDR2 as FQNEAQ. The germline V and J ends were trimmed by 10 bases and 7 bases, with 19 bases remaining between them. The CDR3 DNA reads TGTGCCACCAGGGCAGGGGAGTCCGGTGGCTACACCTTC. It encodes CATRAGESGGYTF.

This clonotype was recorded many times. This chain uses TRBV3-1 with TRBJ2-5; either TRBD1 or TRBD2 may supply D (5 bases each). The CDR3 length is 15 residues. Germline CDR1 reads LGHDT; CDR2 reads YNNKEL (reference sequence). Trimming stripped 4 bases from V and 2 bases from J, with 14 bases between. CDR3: CASSRGALKQETQYF. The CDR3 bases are TGTGCCAGCAGCCGAGGGGCCCTTAAACAAGAGACCCAGTACTTC.

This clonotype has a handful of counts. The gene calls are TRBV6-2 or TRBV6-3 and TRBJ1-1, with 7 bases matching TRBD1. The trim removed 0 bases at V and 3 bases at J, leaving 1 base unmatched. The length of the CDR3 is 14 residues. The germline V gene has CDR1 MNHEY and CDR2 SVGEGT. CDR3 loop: CASSYSTGYTEAFF. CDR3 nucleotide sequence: TGTGCCAGCAGTTACTCGACAGGGTACACTGAAGCTTTCTTT.

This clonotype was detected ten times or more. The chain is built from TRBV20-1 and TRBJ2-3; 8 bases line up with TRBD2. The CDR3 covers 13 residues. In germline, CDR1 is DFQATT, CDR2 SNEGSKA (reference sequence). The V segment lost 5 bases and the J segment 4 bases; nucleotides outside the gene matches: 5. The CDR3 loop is CSAEGGGPDTQYF. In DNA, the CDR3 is TGCAGTGCTGAGGGCGGGGGGCCAGATACGCAGTATTTT.

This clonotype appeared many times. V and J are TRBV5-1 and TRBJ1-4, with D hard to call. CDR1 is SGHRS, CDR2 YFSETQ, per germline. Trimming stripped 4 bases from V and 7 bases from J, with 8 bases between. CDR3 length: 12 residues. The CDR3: CASSESGEKLFF. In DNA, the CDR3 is TGCGCCAGCAGCGAGAGCGGTGAAAAACTGTTTTTT.

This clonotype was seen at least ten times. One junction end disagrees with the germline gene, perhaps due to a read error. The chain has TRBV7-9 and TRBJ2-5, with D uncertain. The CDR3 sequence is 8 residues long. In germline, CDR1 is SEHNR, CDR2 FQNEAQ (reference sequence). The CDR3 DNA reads TGTGCCAGCAGCCCTAGGCACTTC. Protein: CASSPRHF.

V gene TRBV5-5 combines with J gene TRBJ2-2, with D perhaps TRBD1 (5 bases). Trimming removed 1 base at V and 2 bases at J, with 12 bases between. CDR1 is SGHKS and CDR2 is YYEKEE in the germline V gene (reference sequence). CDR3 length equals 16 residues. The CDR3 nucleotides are TGTGCCAGCAGCTTGCTAGGACACCTAAACACCGGGGAGCTGTTTTTT. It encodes CASSLLGHLNTGELFF.

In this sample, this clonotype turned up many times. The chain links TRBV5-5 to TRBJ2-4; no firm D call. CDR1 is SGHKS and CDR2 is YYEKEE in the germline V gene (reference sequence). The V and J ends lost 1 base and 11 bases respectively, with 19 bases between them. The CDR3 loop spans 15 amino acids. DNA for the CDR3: TGTGCCAGCAGCTTGCTCACAGCCGAGCTTATAGTTCAGTACTTC. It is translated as CASSLLTAELIVQYF.

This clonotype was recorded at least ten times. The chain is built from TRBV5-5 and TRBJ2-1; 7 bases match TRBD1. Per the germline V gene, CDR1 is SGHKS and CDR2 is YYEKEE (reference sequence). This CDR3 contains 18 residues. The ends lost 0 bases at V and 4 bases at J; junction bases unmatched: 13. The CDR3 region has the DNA TGTGCCAGCAGCTTGGTTCCCCTACAGGGGATCACATACAATGAGCAGTTCTTC. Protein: CASSLVPLQGITYNEQFF.

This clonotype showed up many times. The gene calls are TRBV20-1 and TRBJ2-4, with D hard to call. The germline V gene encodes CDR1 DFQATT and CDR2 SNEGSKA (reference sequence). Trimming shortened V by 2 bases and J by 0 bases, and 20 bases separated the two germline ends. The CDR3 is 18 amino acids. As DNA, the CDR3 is TGCAGTGCTAGACGGGTGCAGCCAAACGAACTAGCCAAAAACATTCAGTACTTC. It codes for CSARRVQPNELAKNIQYF.

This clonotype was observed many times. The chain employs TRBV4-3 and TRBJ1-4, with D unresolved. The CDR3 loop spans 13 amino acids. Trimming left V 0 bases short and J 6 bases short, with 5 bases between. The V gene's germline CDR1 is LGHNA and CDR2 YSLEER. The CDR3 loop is CASSQDTHEKLFF. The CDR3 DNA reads TGCGCCAGCAGCCAAGATACCCATGAAAAACTGTTTTTT.

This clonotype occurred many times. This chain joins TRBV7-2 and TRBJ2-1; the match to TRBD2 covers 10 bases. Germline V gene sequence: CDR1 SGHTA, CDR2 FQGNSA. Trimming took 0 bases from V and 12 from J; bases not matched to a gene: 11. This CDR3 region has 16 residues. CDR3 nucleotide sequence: TGTGCCAGCAGCTTAGCCGGGACTAGCGTCGCAGGGCGGCAGTTCTTC. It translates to CASSLAGTSVAGRQFF.

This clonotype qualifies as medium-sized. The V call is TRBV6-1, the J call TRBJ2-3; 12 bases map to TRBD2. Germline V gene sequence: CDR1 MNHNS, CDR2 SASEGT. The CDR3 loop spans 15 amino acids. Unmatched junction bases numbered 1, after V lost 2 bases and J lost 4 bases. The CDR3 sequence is CASSELAGGPDTQYF. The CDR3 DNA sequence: TGTGCCAGCAGTGAACTAGCGGGGGGGCCAGATACGCAGTATTTT.

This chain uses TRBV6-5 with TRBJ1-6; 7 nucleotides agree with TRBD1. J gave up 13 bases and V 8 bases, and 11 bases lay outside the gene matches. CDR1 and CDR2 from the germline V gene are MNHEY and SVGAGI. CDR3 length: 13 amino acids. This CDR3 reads CASGLPGQEPLHF. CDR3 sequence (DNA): TGTGCCAGCGGCTTGCCTGGACAGGAGCCCCTCCACTTT.